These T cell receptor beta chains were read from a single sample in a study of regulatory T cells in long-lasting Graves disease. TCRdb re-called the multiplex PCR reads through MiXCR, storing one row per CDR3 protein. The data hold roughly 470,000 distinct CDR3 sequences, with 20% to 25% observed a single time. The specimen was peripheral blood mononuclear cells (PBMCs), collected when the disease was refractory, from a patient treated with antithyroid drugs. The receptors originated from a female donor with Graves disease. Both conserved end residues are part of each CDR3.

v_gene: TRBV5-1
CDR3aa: CASGHEVAGELFF

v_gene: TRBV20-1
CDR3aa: CSARRTEAFF

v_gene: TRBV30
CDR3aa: CAWRGDLDYEQYF

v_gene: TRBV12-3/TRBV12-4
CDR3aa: CASTAGGWDTEAFF

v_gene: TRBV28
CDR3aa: CASRAGGQGGYTF

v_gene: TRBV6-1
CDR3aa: CASTSPGINQPQHF

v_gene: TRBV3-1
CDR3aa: CASSQAVGTSGQWETQYF

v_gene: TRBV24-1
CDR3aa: CATSAQGGYEQYF

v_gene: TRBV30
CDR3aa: CAWSGGTGGSEETQYF

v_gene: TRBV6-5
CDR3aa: CASSYSTTYEQYF

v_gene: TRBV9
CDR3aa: CASSGNRGDRGEQYF

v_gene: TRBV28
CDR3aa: CASQGLDKNIQYF

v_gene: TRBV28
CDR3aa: CASSLWFPLFF

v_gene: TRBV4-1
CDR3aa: CASSQDQGSMPTQYF

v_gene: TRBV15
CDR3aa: CATSRRTLDQPQHF

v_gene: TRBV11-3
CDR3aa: CATSQSMNTEAFF

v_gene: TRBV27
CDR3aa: CASSFWGASGSYEQYF

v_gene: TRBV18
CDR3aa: CASSPGQGGGNIQYF

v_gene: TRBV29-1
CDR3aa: CSVVEFDYGYTF

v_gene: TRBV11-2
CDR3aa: CASSFGDGGNQPQHF

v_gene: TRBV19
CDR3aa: CASSMPGQQKYEQYF

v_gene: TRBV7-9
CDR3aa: CASSPRQGSYGYTF

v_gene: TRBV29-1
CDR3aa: CSVGLAEQFF

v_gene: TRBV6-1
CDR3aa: CASSLTVYSNQPQHF

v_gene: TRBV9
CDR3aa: CASSVRPSGGRGYTF

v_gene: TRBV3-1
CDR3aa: CASSQGVRTEAFF

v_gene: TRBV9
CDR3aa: CASSANRGLRGKNIQYF

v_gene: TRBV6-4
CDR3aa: CASSEQGWTGELFF

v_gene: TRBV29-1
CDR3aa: CSVGIEGVGYGYTF